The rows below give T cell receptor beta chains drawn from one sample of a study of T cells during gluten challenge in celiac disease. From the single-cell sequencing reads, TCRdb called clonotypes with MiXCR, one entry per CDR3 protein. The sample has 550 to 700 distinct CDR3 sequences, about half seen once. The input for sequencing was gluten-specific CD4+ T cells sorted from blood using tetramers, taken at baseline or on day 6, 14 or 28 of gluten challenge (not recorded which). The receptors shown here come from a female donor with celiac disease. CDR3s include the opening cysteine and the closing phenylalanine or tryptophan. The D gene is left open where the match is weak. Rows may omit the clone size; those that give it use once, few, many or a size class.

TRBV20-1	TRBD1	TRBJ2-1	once	CSRRQGSYNEQFF	TGCTCGCGGAGACAGGGATCCTACAATGAGCAGTTCTTC
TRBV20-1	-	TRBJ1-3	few	CSAQSSRAARHGNTIYF	TGCAGTGCTCAATCATCCAGGGCTGCCCGTCATGGAAACACCATATATTTT
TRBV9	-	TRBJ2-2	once	CASSVFTGELFF	TGTGCCAGCAGCGTATTCACCGGGGAGCTGTTTTTT
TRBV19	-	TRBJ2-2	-	CASTKVLGTHTGELFF	TGTGCCAGTACCAAAGTATTGGGTACCCACACCGGGGAGCTGTTTTTT
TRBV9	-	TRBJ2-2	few	CASSVADSNTGELFF	TGTGCCAGCAGCGTAGCTGACAGCAACACCGGGGAGCTGTTTTTT
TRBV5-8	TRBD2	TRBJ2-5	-	CASSLEGSGRAAETQYF	TGTGCCAGCAGCTTGGAGGGTAGCGGGAGGGCCGCGGAGACCCAGTACTTC
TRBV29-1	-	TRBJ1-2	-	CSVSSNYGYTF	TGCAGCGTGTCTTCTAACTATGGCTACACCTTC
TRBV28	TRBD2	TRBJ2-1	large	CASSSQGLAGGRGSEQFF	TGTGCCAGCAGCTCCCAAGGACTAGCGGGGGGGAGGGGCTCTGAGCAGTTCTTC
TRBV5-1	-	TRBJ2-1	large	CASSFGAGWDNEQFF	TGCGCCAGCAGCTTTGGGGCGGGGTGGGACAATGAGCAGTTCTTC
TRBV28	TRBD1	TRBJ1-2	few	CASYYRGRGYGYTF	TGTGCCAGCTATTATAGGGGGCGTGGATATGGCTACACCTTC
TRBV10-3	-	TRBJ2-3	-	CAISRMDSSTDTQYF	TGTGCCATCAGCCGCATGGACAGTAGCACAGATACGCAGTATTTT
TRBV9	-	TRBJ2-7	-	CASSPREEQYF	TGTGCCAGCAGCCCCCGGGAAGAGCAGTACTTC
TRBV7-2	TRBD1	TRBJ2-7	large	CASSLWGQGEGEQYF	TGTGCCAGCAGCTTATGGGGACAGGGTGAAGGCGAGCAGTACTTC
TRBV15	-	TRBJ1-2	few	CATSRGENDYGYTF	TGTGCCACCAGCAGAGGGGAGAACGACTATGGCTACACCTTC
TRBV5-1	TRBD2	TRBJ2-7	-	CASSSGERGRFYEQYF	TGCGCCAGCAGCTCCGGCGAGCGGGGCCGTTTCTACGAGCAGTACTTC
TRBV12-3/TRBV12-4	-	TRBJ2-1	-	CASSFQRNEQFF	TGTGCCAGCAGTTTCCAAAGGAATGAGCAGTTCTTC
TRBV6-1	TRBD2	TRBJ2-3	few	CASSPGLEVDTQYF	TGTGCCAGCAGCCCGGGACTAGAGGTGGATACGCAGTATTTT
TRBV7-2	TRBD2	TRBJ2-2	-	CASRPRTSGGTNTGELFF	TGTGCCAGCAGACCGAGGACTAGCGGGGGGACAAACACCGGGGAGCTGTTTTTT
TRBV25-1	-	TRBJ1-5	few	CASSAGDRPSQPQHF	TGTGCCAGCAGTGCCGGGGACCGGCCTTCTCAGCCCCAGCATTTT
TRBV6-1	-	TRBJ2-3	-	CASRTGFTDTQYF	TGTGCCTCCAGAACGGGCTTTACAGATACGCAGTATTTT
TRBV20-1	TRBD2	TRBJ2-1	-	CSARDLVAGDRNEQFF	TGCAGTGCTAGAGATCTAGTAGCGGGAGACAGGAATGAGCAGTTCTTC
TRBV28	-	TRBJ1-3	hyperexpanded	CASSMTGLTGNTIYF	TGTGCCAGCAGTATGACAGGACTCACTGGAAACACCATATATTTT
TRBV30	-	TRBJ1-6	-	CAWNGVLESSPLHF	TGTGCCTGGAATGGGGTTCTCGAATCTTCACCCCTCCACTTT
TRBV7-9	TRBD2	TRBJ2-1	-	CASSFGTSHNEQFF	TGTGCCAGCAGCTTCGGGACTAGTCACAATGAGCAGTTCTTC
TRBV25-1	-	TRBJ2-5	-	CASLSGPQETQYF	TGTGCCAGCCTTAGCGGTCCCCAAGAGACCCAGTACTTC
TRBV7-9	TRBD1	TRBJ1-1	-	CASSPTGGTEAFF	TGTGCCAGCAGCCCGACAGGGGGCACTGAAGCTTTCTTT
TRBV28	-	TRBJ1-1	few	CASSLSGLTDTEAFF	TGTGCCAGCAGTTTATCCGGCCTAACGGACACTGAAGCTTTCTTT
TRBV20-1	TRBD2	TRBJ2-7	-	CSAREWEAGEQYF	TGCAGTGCTAGAGAGTGGGAAGCGGGAGAGCAGTACTTC
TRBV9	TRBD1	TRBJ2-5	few	CAGQGVGQETQYF	TGTGCCGGACAGGGGGTGGGCCAAGAGACCCAGTACTTC
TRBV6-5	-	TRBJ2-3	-	CASSYSPGTDTQYF	TGTGCCAGCAGTTACTCGCCAGGCACAGATACGCAGTATTTT
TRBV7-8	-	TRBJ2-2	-	CASSADRGLWLAGNTGELFF	TGTGCCAGCAGCGCCGACAGGGGGCTGTGGCTAGCGGGAAACACCGGGGAGCTGTTTTTT
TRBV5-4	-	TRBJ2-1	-	CASSKDSDSYSEQFF	TGTGCCAGCAGTAAGGATTCGGACTCGTATAGTGAGCAGTTCTTC
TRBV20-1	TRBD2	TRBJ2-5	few	CSAPGLGEETQYF	TGCAGTGCTCCGGGACTAGGCGAAGAGACCCAGTACTTC
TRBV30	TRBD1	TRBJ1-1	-	CAWSATGTGRPEAFF	TGTGCCTGGAGTGCCACCGGGACAGGGCGTCCTGAAGCTTTCTTT
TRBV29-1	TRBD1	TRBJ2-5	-	CSVDRGRETQYF	TGCAGCGTCGACAGGGGGCGAGAGACCCAGTACTTC
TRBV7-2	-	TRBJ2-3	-	CASSQTDTQYF	TGTGCCAGCAGCCAAACAGATACGCAGTATTTT
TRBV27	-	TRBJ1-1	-	CASSLKGYRVLNTEAFF	TGTGCCAGCAGTTTAAAAGGGTACAGGGTCCTCAACACTGAAGCTTTCTTT
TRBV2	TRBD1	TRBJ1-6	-	CASSGGQKDSPLHF	TGTGCCAGCAGTGGGGGACAGAAGGACTCACCCCTCCACTTT
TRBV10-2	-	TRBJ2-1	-	CASSGGARVNEQFF	TGCGCCAGCAGTGGGGGGGCAAGGGTCAATGAGCAGTTCTTC
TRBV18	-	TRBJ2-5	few	CASSPRRGYQETQYF	TGTGCCAGCTCACCACGCAGGGGTTACCAAGAGACCCAGTACTTC
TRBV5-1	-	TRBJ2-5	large	CASSFEETQYF	TGCGCCAGCAGTTTCGAAGAGACCCAGTACTTC
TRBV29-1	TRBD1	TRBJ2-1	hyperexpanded	CSGWTGGSYNEQFF	TGCAGCGGCTGGACAGGGGGATCCTACAATGAGCAGTTCTTC
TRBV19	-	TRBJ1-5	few	CASMDSYQPQHF	TGTGCCAGTATGGACAGTTATCAGCCCCAGCATTTT
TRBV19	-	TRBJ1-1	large	CASSISGLNTEAFF	TGTGCCAGTAGTATTTCCGGGTTGAACACTGAAGCTTTCTTT
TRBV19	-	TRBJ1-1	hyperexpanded	CASSWWGRGTEAFF	TGTGCCAGTAGTTGGTGGGGTCGTGGCACTGAAGCTTTCTTT
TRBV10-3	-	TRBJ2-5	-	CAISRRQQETQYF	TGTGCCATCAGCCGCCGGCAGCAAGAGACCCAGTACTTC
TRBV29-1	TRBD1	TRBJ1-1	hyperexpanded	CSVGTGDTEAFF	TGCAGCGTGGGGACAGGGGACACTGAAGCTTTCTTT
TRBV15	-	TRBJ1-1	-	CATSRDTAGTEAFF	TGTGCCACCAGCAGAGATACTGCTGGCACTGAAGCTTTCTTT
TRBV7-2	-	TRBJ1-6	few	CASSLSLRTLPHNSPLHF	TGTGCCAGCAGCCTAAGCCTCAGGACACTTCCTCATAATTCACCCCTCCACTTT
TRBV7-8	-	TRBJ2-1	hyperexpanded	CASSISVQGTYNEQFF	TGTGCCAGCAGCATATCTGTCCAGGGTACATACAATGAGCAGTTCTTC
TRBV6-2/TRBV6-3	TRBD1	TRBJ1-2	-	CASSFTTGSAGQSYGYTF	TGTGCCAGCAGTTTCACCACGGGGAGTGCGGGACAGTCCTATGGCTACACCTTC
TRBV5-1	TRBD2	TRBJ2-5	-	CASSSGGLAGGGGDETQYF	TGCGCCAGCAGCTCCGGGGGACTAGCGGGAGGAGGGGGTGACGAGACCCAGTACTTC
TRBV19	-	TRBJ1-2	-	CASSISDAVYGYTF	TGTGCCAGTAGTATTTCGGATGCGGTCTATGGCTACACCTTC
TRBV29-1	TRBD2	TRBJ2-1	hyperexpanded	CSSGGEYNEQFF	TGCAGCTCCGGGGGGGAGTACAATGAGCAGTTCTTC
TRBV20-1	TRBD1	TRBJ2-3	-	CSAGLDRGPTDTQYF	TGCAGTGCTGGCCTGGACAGGGGGCCAACAGATACGCAGTATTTT
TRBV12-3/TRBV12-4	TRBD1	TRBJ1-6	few	CASKRGGILIYDSPLHF	TGTGCCAGCAAGAGAGGGGGCATTTTAATTTACGATTCACCCCTCCACTTT
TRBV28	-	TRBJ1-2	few	CASRPAGLHGYTF	TGTGCCAGCAGACCCGCGGGCCTCCATGGCTACACCTTC
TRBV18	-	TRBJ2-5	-	CASSPREKGETQYF	TGTGCCAGCTCACCAAGGGAAAAGGGGGAGACCCAGTACTTC
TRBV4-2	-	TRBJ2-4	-	CASSQVLTSASNIQYF	TGTGCCAGCAGCCAAGTATTAACCTCAGCGTCGAACATTCAGTACTTC
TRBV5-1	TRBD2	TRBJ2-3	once	CASSPSLGGRDADTQYF	TGCGCCAGCAGCCCCTCCCTCGGGGGGAGGGATGCAGATACGCAGTATTTT